This T cell receptor (beta chain) was found in a study of blood T cell repertoires in COVID-19. Looking at the study overall: T cells, B-cell-depleted T cells, or PBMCs provided the cDNA or gDNA that served as material.

There are 15 residues in the CDR3. The germline V and J ends were trimmed by 0 bases and 5 bases, with 14 bases remaining between them. Germline assignment: CDR1 SGDLS and CDR2 YYNGEE. The data were produced by immunoSEQ multiplex PCR, yet TCRdb's version contains in-frame clones alone and is incomplete. The table lists tens of thousands of clones, around nine tenths of them singletons. The chain carries TRBV9 and TRBJ1-2; the D is unclear. The receptor was isolated from a man aged 55 to 70 with acute or convalescent COVID-19. Sequenced input: peripheral blood. The CDR3: CASSVEEASGYGYTF. The DNA of the CDR3 is TGTGCCAGCAGCGTAGAGGAGGCCTCGGGGTATGGCTACACCTTC.